This T cell receptor beta chain was recovered during a study of shared clonotypes between healthy human individuals. Broader study findings: Clonotype sharing levels among donors were expected to vary with sequencing depth. A handful of donors held 5% to 5.5% of naive CD4 clonotypes in common. Memory subsets generally showed lower estimated richness than naive subsets.

Original methodology: Owing to the provision of junction-only sequences devoid of quality scores by immunoSEQ, filtering differed. The protocol was immunoSEQ multiplex PCR, while the TCRdb copy is restricted to in-frame clones and leaves out a portion. The V and J calls and clone size come from that table; D and trimming were worked out from the DNA. This sample yields roughly 2.1 million clones, of which 85% to 95% are seen a single time; more than 1.5% belongs to the top ten. CD45RO-negative, CCR7-positively selected cells formed the naive CD8 fraction, excluding terminally differentiated effector memory CD45RA+ cells. This clone appeared once. The antigen remains undetermined. The source of this sequence is a man aged 18 to 29 in good health. Some clones in this sample may be carry-over from other donors' samples. Sequences were obtained from naive CD8+ T cells from PBMCs.

For the CDR3, the DNA is TGTGCCAGCAGCTCTGATCCGTCCGGGACTAGTCCCTACAATGAGCAGTTCTTC. Its translation: CASSSDPSGTSPYNEQFF. V and J are TRBV7-6 and TRBJ2-1, with 8 bases identical to TRBD2. In germline, CDR1 is SGHVS, CDR2 FNYEAQ. CDR3 size: 18 residues. V was pared by 4 bases and J by 2 bases, with 13 bases of the junction left unmatched.